These 22 T cell receptor beta chains came from one sample sequenced in a study of blood T cell repertoires in COVID-19. Only in-frame clones appear in the TCRdb table, and some are missing; sequencing was by immunoSEQ multiplex PCR. The sample includes about 120,000 clones, around nine tenths of them seen just once. The source material was peripheral blood. These receptors all stem from a woman older than 75 with acute or convalescent COVID-19.

V gene TRBV28 combines with J gene TRBJ1-2; D not certain. This CDR3 has 15 residues. Trimming removed 2 bases from V and 2 bases from J, with 12 bases in between. Germline assignment: CDR1 MDHEN and CDR2 SYDVKM. The CDR3 here is CASSLNWSGNYGYTF. CDR3 bases: TGTGCCAGCAGTTTAAATTGGTCCGGGAACTATGGCTACACCTTC.

This clone occurred a few times. The rearrangement joins TRBV27 to TRBJ2-7; 10 nucleotides line up with TRBD2. The J segment lost 5 bases and the V segment lost 2 bases, leaving 12 bases of the junction unmatched. The CDR3 loop spans 17 amino acids. Per germline, CDR1 MNHEY and CDR2 SMNVEV (reference sequence). The DNA for the CDR3 is TGTGCCAGCAGTTTAACAACAACCGGGACTAGCGTCCACGAGCAGTACTTC. Translating gives CASSLTTTGTSVHEQYF.

This chain connects TRBV10-1 to TRBJ1-2; D is ambiguous. The germline V gene has CDR1 WNHNN and CDR2 SYGVQD (reference sequence). The CDR3 extends over 13 amino acids. Trimming pared 5 bases from V and 2 bases from J, leaving 9 bases between. CDR3 sequence reads: CASSYDLNYGYTF. In nucleotides, the CDR3 is TGCGCCAGCAGTTACGATCTAAACTATGGCTACACCTTC.

This clone showed up just once. V is TRBV12-3 or TRBV12-4 and J is TRBJ1-2; D is unresolved. The V end lost 5 bases, the J end lost 2 bases, and 3 bases lay between the germline ends. The CDR3 covers 11 residues. CDR3 amino acids: CASSLNYGYTF. In DNA form, the CDR3 reads TGTGCCAGCAGTCTGAACTATGGCTACACCTTC.

The chain recombines TRBV27 with TRBJ1-1, with a tentative D call TRBD1 (5 bases). The CDR3 is made up of 13 amino acids. CDR1 is MNHEY, CDR2 SMNVEV, per germline (reference sequence). V gave up 6 bases and J gave up 4 bases, with 12 bases separating them. The CDR3 region has the DNA TGTGCCAGCAGGGGGCAAAGGGTCACTGAAGCTTTCTTT. Amino acids: CASRGQRVTEAFF.

The V and J genes are TRBV5-5 and TRBJ1-2; 10 bases are shared with TRBD1. CDR1 and CDR2 from the germline V gene are SGHKS and YYEKEE (reference sequence). The CDR3 is 14 residues long. With V trimmed by 4 bases and J by 7 bases, 7 bases remained unmatched. DNA for the CDR3: TGTGCCAGCAGCCGTGGACAGGGGGAAGGTGGCTACACCTTC. Protein: CASSRGQGEGGYTF.

The chain combines TRBV2 with TRBJ1-5, with D uncertain. Germline loops: CDR1 SNHLY, CDR2 FYNNEI. Between the trimmed V and J ends, which lost 6 bases and 2 bases, there was a span of 11 bases. The CDR3 is 14 residues long. The CDR3 spells CASRALEGNQPQHF. CDR3 DNA: TGTGCCAGCAGGGCCCTGGAGGGCAATCAGCCCCAGCATTTT.

This clone was seen once. The chain has TRBV29-1 and TRBJ2-1; 13 bases are a match to TRBD2. Trimming at V came to 7 bases and at J to 6 bases, leaving 6 bases not matched to a gene. The CDR3 consists of 14 residues. Per germline, CDR1 SQVTM and CDR2 ANQGSEA. The CDR3 loop is CSALTSGGGNEQFF. Here the CDR3 DNA reads TGCAGCGCCCTAACTAGCGGGGGGGGCAATGAGCAGTTCTTC.

This chain joins TRBV4-2 and TRBJ2-1; D is perhaps TRBD1 (5 bases). The CDR3 extends over 12 amino acids. V lost 5 bases and J lost 7, with 9 bases in between. Germline loops: CDR1 LGHNA, CDR2 YNFKEQ. The chain's CDR3 is CASSSQGNEQFF. As DNA, the CDR3 is TGTGCCAGCAGCTCTCAGGGAAATGAGCAGTTCTTC.

The chain is built from TRBV5-1 and TRBJ2-3, with 8 nucleotides matching TRBD1. Germline CDR1 reads SGHRS; CDR2 reads YFSETQ. This CDR3 has 15 residues. Unmatched junction bases numbered 6, after V lost 3 bases and J lost 3 bases. CDR3 residues: CASSSRQGLTDTQYF. The CDR3 nucleotides read TGCGCCAGCAGCTCCCGACAGGGGCTAACAGATACGCAGTATTTT.

This chain connects TRBV5-5 to TRBJ1-3; the D is unclear. CDR3 length: 16 amino acids. The V end was cut by 0 bases, the J end by 3 bases, with 13 bases between. Germline CDR1 and CDR2: SGHKS and YYEKEE (reference sequence). As DNA, the CDR3 is TGTGCCAGCAGCTTGGAACCGAGGAAAAATGGAAACACCATATATTTT. Protein sequence: CASSLEPRKNGNTIYF.

This chain links TRBV4-1 with TRBJ2-1; 9 bases are shared with TRBD2. The CDR3 contains 15 residues. Unmatched junction bases numbered 6, after V lost 5 bases and J lost 4 bases. Germline V lookup: CDR1 MGHRA, CDR2 YSYEKL. In nucleotides, the CDR3 is TGCGCCAGCAGCGTCGTCCTAGCGGGGTACAATGAGCAGTTCTTC. Amino acids: CASSVVLAGYNEQFF.

This chain's CDR3 is CASRGLGTDTQYF. In DNA, the CDR3 is TGTGCCAGTAGGGGGCTGGGCACAGATACGCAGTATTTT. The chain joins TRBV19 to TRBJ2-3, with a tentative D call TRBD1 (5 bases). Germline V lookup: CDR1 LNHDA, CDR2 SQIVND (reference sequence). CDR3 size: 13 residues. V gave up 6 bases and J gave up 1 base, with 8 bases separating them.

The genes are TRBV5-4 and TRBJ1-2, with D possibly TRBD1 on 6 matching bases. V lost 0 bases, J lost 4 bases, and 10 bases lay in between. This CDR3 comprises 14 residues. Germline V CDR1 and CDR2: SGHNT, YYREEE (reference sequence). DNA of the CDR3: TGTGCCAGCAGCTTGGATCAGGGGCCCTATGGCTACACCTTC. Protein product: CASSLDQGPYGYTF.

This clone showed up just once. DNA for the CDR3: TGCGCCAGCAATAAGGACAGAGGGGGCTACACCTTC. Translated, it gives CASNKDRGGYTF. This sequence joins TRBV5-1 and TRBJ1-2; TRBD1 might be the D (6 bases). Trimming took off 6 bases at V and 8 bases at J, with 14 bases between the two ends. Germline V lookup: CDR1 SGHRS, CDR2 YFSETQ. The CDR3 has 12 residues.

This clone was seen once. The rearrangement uses TRBV5-1 and TRBJ2-3; a possible D gene is TRBD2 (6 bases). In germline, CDR1 is SGHRS, CDR2 YFSETQ. V gave up 2 bases and J gave up 2 bases, with 15 bases separating them. CDR3 length: 16 amino acids. The CDR3 here is CASSFWGVGDTDTQYF. The CDR3 nucleotides are TGCGCCAGCAGCTTTTGGGGGGTTGGTGACACAGATACGCAGTATTTT.

The chain links TRBV9 to TRBJ1-2; possibly TRBD1 for D (6 bases). V was pared by 2 bases and J by 4 bases, with 9 bases between. The CDR3 consists of 13 residues. The germline gives CDR1 SGDLS, CDR2 YYNGEE. CDR3 loop: CASSVEQGYGYTF. CDR3 nucleotides: TGTGCCAGCAGCGTCGAACAGGGCTATGGCTACACCTTC.

The J gene is TRBJ2-7, the V gene TRBV6-5; 9 bases are shared with TRBD1. V shed 6 bases and J 4 bases; nucleotides not matched to a gene: 4. The CDR3 loop spans 13 amino acids. Germline-derived CDR1 and CDR2 are MNHEY and SVGAGI. The CDR3 loop is CASSRDREYEQYF. CDR3 coding DNA: TGTGCCAGCAGCCGGGACAGGGAGTACGAGCAGTACTTC.

This clone was counted a single time. The V and J genes are TRBV5-8 and TRBJ2-3, with 10 bases that match TRBD1. In germline, CDR1 is SGHTS, CDR2 YDEGEE. CDR3 length equals 16 residues. V dropped 2 bases and J dropped 4; count of bases not matched to a gene: 7. The CDR3 DNA reads as TGTGCCAGCAGCTTAGAGGGACAGGGGCGCTCAGATACGCAGTATTTT. Protein sequence: CASSLEGQGRSDTQYF.

The rearrangement joins TRBV28 to TRBJ1-4; possibly TRBD1 for D (6 bases). V lost 2 bases and J lost 7, with 11 bases in between. The CDR3 length is 14 residues. Germline-derived CDR1 and CDR2 are MDHEN and SYDVKM. The CDR3 protein is CASSLNRAPEKLFF. The CDR3 coding sequence is TGTGCCAGCAGTTTAAACAGGGCTCCTGAAAAACTGTTTTTT.

The chain is built from TRBV4-2 and TRBJ2-3; 7 bases map to TRBD1. Germline V gene sequence: CDR1 LGHNA, CDR2 YNFKEQ. The CDR3 covers 15 residues. The V and J ends lost 2 bases and 1 base, in that order; junction bases with no gene match: 3. CDR3 nucleotide sequence: TGTGCCAGCAGCCAATGGGGGACAGGCACAGATACGCAGTATTTT. It encodes CASSQWGTGTDTQYF.

V is TRBV6-4 and J is TRBJ1-6; D is unclear. This CDR3 has 13 amino acids. V was trimmed by 0 bases and J by 9 bases, leaving 6 bases between them. Germline CDR1 and CDR2: MRHNA and SNTAGT. CDR3 residues: CASSDSLFSPLHF. CDR3 in DNA: TGTGCCAGCAGTGACTCCTTGTTTTCACCCCTCCACTTT.